A single sample is the source of the 21 T cell receptor beta chains below, sequenced in a study of beta chain features in type 1 diabetes (dated by TCRdb to 2016 to 2019). The investigation overall reported the following: Type 1 diabetes patients showed a moderate but significant shortening of TCRB CDR3 length in all four CD4+ subsets.

Antigens for these TCRs are unknown. The library came from the immunoSEQ multiplex PCR assay. The High Capacity cDNA Reverse Transcription Kit was used to reverse transcribe all of the isolated RNA, meaning that expressed TCRB transcripts were what got sequenced. Here the immuneACCESS table is served through TCRdb, limited to in-frame sequences with V and J called. Missing clones are a known gap in these copies; in checked studies unresolved V genes cover under half, and the rest lacks a known reason. Here the sample has tens of thousands of clones; roughly 40% occur a single time. Approximately 1.4% of the sample comes from the top ten. Sequencing was performed on Tregs from blood. Per the publication, the cell subset or site label means: regulatory CD4+ T cells. All receptors derive from a man aged 30 to 45 with type 1 diabetes.

This clone turned up a few times. The V call is TRBV28, the J call TRBJ1-4; 10 bases match TRBD1. V shed 5 bases, J shed 7 bases, and the junction held 7 bases outside the gene matches. CDR1 is MDHEN and CDR2 is SYDVKM in the germline V gene. There are 15 residues in the CDR3. CDR3 protein: CASSPRDRGAEKLFF. The CDR3 DNA reads as TGTGCCAGCAGTCCCCGGGACAGGGGAGCTGAAAAACTGTTTTTT.

The chain recombines TRBV19 with TRBJ1-2; no clear D gene. This CDR3 has 13 amino acids. CDR1 and CDR2 (germline): LNHDA, SQIVND (reference sequence). Trimming stripped 3 bases from V and 4 bases from J, with 9 bases between. In nucleotides, the CDR3 is TGTGCCAGTAGTATTCAGCGGGCCTATGGCTACACCTTC. Translation gives CASSIQRAYGYTF. Together with reference TRBV19 and TRBJ1-2, the CDR3 gives the full variable domain: DGGITQSPKYLFRKEGQNVTLSCEQNLNHDAMYWYRQDPGQGLRLIYYSQIVNDFQKGDIAEGYSVSREKKESFPLTVTSAQKNPTAFYLCASSIQRAYGYTFGSGTRLTVV.

This chain joins TRBV6-5 and TRBJ2-5, with a possible D match to TRBD2 (7 bases). The CDR3 contains 16 residues. V was shortened by 0 bases and J by 7 bases, with 18 bases between the two germline ends. Germline CDR1 MNHEY, CDR2 SVGAGI. The CDR3 loop reads CASSYSRGEGGRTQYF. As DNA, the CDR3 is TGTGCCAGCAGTTACTCGCGCGGAGAGGGGGGGAGGACCCAGTACTTC.

The chain combines TRBV28 with TRBJ1-2; D not resolved. From germline, CDR1 is MDHEN and CDR2 SYDVKM. There are 13 residues in the CDR3. The V and J ends lost 2 bases and 4 bases respectively, with 8 bases between them. Here the CDR3 reads CASSLLGVYGYTF. The CDR3 DNA follows: TGTGCCAGCAGTTTACTCGGAGTCTATGGCTACACCTTC.

This chain joins TRBV29-1 and TRBJ2-7, with D possibly being TRBD1 (6 bases). This CDR3 comprises 11 residues. Germline CDR1 SQVTM, CDR2 ANQGSEA. Trimming cost V 8 bases and J 3 bases, with 11 bases left between them. CDR3: CSPARGYEQYF. The DNA of the CDR3 is TGCAGCCCGGCCAGGGGCTACGAGCAGTACTTC.

The chain employs TRBV28 and TRBJ1-1; 10 bases map to TRBD1. Germline V CDR1 and CDR2: MDHEN, SYDVKM. After removal of 6 bases from V and 13 bases from J, the junction contained 8 bases not matched to a gene. The CDR3 contains 12 residues. The CDR3 DNA sequence: TGTGCCAGCAGACTTCCCGGGACAGGGGTTTTCTTT. This translates into CASRLPGTGVFF.

V usage is TRBV19 and J usage is TRBJ2-7; tentative D call: TRBD2 (6 bases). The CDR3 has 13 amino acids. CDR1 and CDR2 from the germline V gene are LNHDA and SQIVND (reference sequence). V lost 6 bases to trimming and J lost 2 bases, with 11 bases between them. CDR3 region: CASRLRGTYEQYF. CDR3 DNA: TGTGCCAGTAGGTTGCGGGGAACCTACGAGCAGTACTTC. The full variable domain, its missing parts supplied by reference TRBV19 and TRBJ2-7, is DGGITQSPKYLFRKEGQNVTLSCEQNLNHDAMYWYRQDPGQGLRLIYYSQIVNDFQKGDIAEGYSVSREKKESFPLTVTSAQKNPTAFYLCASRLRGTYEQYFGPGTRLTVT.

The chain links TRBV6-5 to TRBJ1-2; 7 nucleotides agree with TRBD1. Germline lookup yields CDR1 MNHEY and CDR2 SVGAGI. The J segment lost 4 bases and the V segment lost 6 bases, leaving 8 bases of the junction unmatched. The CDR3 is 14 residues long. CDR3: CASRTWTGPYGYTF. CDR3 sequence (DNA): TGTGCCAGCAGAACCTGGACAGGACCCTATGGCTACACCTTC.

Written as DNA, the CDR3 is TGTGCCAGCAGTTACGGGAGTGGGATCCACGAGCAGTACTTC. This gives the protein CASSYGSGIHEQYF. The chain links TRBV6-5 to TRBJ2-7, with a weak D call TRBD2 (5 bases). The V and J ends lost 2 bases and 5 bases respectively, with 13 bases between them. Germline V gene data show CDR1 as MNHEY and CDR2 as SVGAGI. The CDR3 length is 14 residues.

This clone has more than one count but fewer than ten. The chain employs TRBV18 and TRBJ1-4, with D perhaps TRBD1 (5 bases). The CDR3 runs to 12 residues. The germline CDR1 and CDR2 sequences are KGHSH and LQKENI. V dropped 4 bases and J dropped 7 bases, with 7 bases sitting between them. The CDR3 bases are TGTGCCAGCTCACGGACAAGTGAAAAACTGTTTTTT. It yields the protein CASSRTSEKLFF.

This clone has just a few counts. V and J are TRBV10-3 and TRBJ2-7, with D tentatively TRBD1 (5 bases). The length of the CDR3 is 14 residues. V was shortened by 0 bases and J by 2 bases, with 8 bases between the two germline ends. Germline V gives CDR1 ENHRY, CDR2 SYGVKD. CDR3 DNA: TGTGCCATCAGTGAGTCCAGGACAACCTACGAGCAGTACTTC. Its protein product is CAISESRTTYEQYF.

This clone was detected a few times. V and J are TRBV27 and TRBJ1-2; 8 nucleotides match TRBD1. The junction had 7 bases not matched to a gene; V was cut back by 7 bases and J by 0 bases. The CDR3 has 15 residues. Per the germline V gene, CDR1 is MNHEY and CDR2 is SMNVEV (reference sequence). The CDR3 is CASTTKDRANYGYTF. CDR3 sequence (DNA): TGTGCCAGCACAACAAAGGACAGGGCTAACTATGGCTACACCTTC.

This clone was detected only a few times. The chain links TRBV19 to TRBJ2-1, with 8 bases fitting TRBD2. Per the germline V gene, CDR1 is LNHDA and CDR2 is SQIVND (reference sequence). The CDR3 is made up of 18 amino acids. Trimming at V came to 3 bases and at J to 7 bases, leaving 17 bases not matched to a gene. The CDR3 DNA reads as TGTGCCAGTAGTATCTCTGCGGGAGGTTCCCCTGTCCGTAATGAGCAGTTCTTC. This gives the protein CASSISAGGSPVRNEQFF.

The chain carries TRBV20-1 and TRBJ2-7; D unclear. The CDR3 has 10 residues. Germline V lookup: CDR1 DFQATT, CDR2 SNEGSKA (reference sequence). The V end lost 3 bases, the J end lost 6 bases, and 6 bases lay between the germline ends. CDR3 sequence reads: CSASNSEQYF. The CDR3 nucleotides are TGCAGTGCTAGCAATAGCGAGCAGTACTTC.

The chain is built from TRBV28 and TRBJ2-5, with TRBD2 matching 11 bases. The V gene end was trimmed by 3 bases and the J gene end by 5 bases; junction bases not matched to a gene: 8. Germline lookup yields CDR1 MDHEN and CDR2 SYDVKM. The CDR3 has 16 residues. The CDR3 region has the DNA TGTGCCAGCAGTTTTGCTAGCGGGAGGTCAGGGGAGACCCAGTACTTC. Protein product: CASSFASGRSGETQYF.

This clone was observed a few times. The chain carries TRBV19 and TRBJ2-2; 7 positions agree with TRBD2. Germline V gene lookup returns CDR1 LNHDA and CDR2 SQIVND (reference sequence). The CDR3 has 13 residues. CDR3 DNA sequence: TGTGTCGCGGGAGAAGCGAACACCGGGGAGCTGTTTTTT. Protein: CVAGEANTGELFF.

This chain uses TRBV7-6 with TRBJ2-5, with D unclear. The germline V and J ends were trimmed by 5 bases and 5 bases, with 9 bases remaining between them. Looked up from germline, CDR1 is SGHVS and CDR2 is FNYEAQ. CDR3 length equals 12 residues. CDR3 in DNA: TGTGCCAGCAGCCGGAGTTGGGAGACCCAGTACTTC. Its translation is CASSRSWETQYF.

Regarding this clone: Compared with germline, one end of the junction differs, possibly owing to a read error. The chain is built from TRBV15 and TRBJ2-2; tentative D call: TRBD1 (6 bases). The germline V gene has CDR1 LNHNV and CDR2 YYDKDF (reference sequence). The CDR3 consists of 15 residues. CDR3: CATSRDRINTGELFF. The DNA for the CDR3 is TGTGCCACCAGTAGAGACAGGATAAACACCGGGGAGCTGTTTTTT.

The chain is built from TRBV5-1 and TRBJ2-5; D is possibly TRBD1 (6 bases). The closer fit of TRBJ2-7 to the DNA end suggests the J call may be wrong. The CDR3 runs 14 residues. CDR1 SGHRS and CDR2 YFSETQ come from the germline V gene. CDR3 sequence reads: CASSLDRVSNEQYF. For the CDR3, the DNA is TGCGCCAGCAGCTTGGACAGGGTTTCGAACGAGCAGTACTTC.

The gene calls are TRBV28 and TRBJ2-5; D ambiguous. CDR3 length: 13 amino acids. Germline loops: CDR1 MDHEN, CDR2 SYDVKM. Trimming took off 2 bases at V and 0 bases at J, with 4 bases between the two ends. CDR3 protein: CASSLDYQETQYF. The CDR3 bases are TGTGCCAGCAGTTTAGACTACCAAGAGACCCAGTACTTC.

This clone came up once. The chain uses TRBV30 and TRBJ2-2; D is possibly TRBD2 (6 bases). Germline V gene data show CDR1 as GTSNPN and CDR2 as SVGIG (reference sequence). Trimming removed 3 bases at V and 1 base at J, with 12 bases between. The CDR3 is made up of 15 amino acids. The DNA for the CDR3 is TGTGCCTGGAGGGAGTGGCGGGAGAACACCGGGGAGCTGTTTTTT. Translated, it gives CAWREWRENTGELFF.